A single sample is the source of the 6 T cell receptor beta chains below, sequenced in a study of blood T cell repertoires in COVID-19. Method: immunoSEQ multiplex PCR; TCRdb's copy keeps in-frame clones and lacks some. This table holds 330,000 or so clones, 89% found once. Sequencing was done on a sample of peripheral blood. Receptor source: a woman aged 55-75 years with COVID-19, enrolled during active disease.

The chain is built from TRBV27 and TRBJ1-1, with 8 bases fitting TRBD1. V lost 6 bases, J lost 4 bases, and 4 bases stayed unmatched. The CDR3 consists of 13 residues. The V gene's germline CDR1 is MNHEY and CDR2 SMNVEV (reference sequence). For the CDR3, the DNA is TGTGCCAGCAGCTCTACAGGGGGCACTGAAGCTTTCTTT. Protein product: CASSSTGGTEAFF.

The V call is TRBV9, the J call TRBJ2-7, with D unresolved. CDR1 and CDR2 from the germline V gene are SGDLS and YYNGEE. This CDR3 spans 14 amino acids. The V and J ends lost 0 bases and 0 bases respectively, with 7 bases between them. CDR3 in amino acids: CASSVVESSYEQYF. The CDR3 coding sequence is TGTGCCAGCAGCGTAGTTGAGAGCTCCTACGAGCAGTACTTC.

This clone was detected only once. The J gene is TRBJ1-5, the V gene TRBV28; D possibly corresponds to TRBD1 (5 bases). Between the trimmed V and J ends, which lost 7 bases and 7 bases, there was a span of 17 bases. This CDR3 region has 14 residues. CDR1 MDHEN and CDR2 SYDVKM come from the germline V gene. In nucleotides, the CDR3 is TGTGCCAGCACCCTTGGAGGGCCAGGGCAGCCCCAGCATTTT. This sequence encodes CASTLGGPGQPQHF.

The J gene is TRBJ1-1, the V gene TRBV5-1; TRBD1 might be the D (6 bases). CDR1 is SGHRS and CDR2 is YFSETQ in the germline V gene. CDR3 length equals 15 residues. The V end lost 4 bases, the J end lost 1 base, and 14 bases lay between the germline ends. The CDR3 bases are TGCGCCAGCAGCCTCACCCGGGACAAGAACACTGAAGCTTTCTTT. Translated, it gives CASSLTRDKNTEAFF. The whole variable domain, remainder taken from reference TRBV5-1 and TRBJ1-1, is KAGVTQTPRYLIKTRGQQVTLSCSPISGHRSVSWYQQTPGQGLQFLFEYFSETQRNKGNFPGRFSGRQFSNSRSEMNVSTLELGDSALYLCASSLTRDKNTEAFFGQGTRLTVV.

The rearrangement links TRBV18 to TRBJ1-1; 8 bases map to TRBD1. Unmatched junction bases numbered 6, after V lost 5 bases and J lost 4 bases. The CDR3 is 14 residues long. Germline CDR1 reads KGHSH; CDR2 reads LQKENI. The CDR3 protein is CASSLQGEGTEAFF. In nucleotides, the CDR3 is TGTGCCAGCTCATTACAGGGGGAAGGCACTGAAGCTTTCTTT.

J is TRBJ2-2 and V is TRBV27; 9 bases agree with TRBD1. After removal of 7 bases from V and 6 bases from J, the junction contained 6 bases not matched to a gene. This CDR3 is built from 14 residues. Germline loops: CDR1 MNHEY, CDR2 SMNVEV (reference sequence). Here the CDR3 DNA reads TGTGCCAGCACCGGGACAGGGTTCCCCGGGGAGCTGTTTTTT. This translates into CASTGTGFPGELFF.